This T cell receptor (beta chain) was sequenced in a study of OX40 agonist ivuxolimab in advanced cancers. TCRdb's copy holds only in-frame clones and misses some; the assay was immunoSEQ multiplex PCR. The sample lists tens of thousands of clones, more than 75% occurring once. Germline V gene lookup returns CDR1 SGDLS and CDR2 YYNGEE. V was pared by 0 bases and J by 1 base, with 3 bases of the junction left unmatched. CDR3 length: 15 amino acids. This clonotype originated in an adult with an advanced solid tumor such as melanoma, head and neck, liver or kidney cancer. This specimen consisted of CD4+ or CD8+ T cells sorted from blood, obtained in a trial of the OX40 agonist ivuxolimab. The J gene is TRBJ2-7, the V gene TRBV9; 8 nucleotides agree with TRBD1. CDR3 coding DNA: TGTGCCAGCAGCGTAGGACAGGGGACATCCTACGAGCAGTACTTC. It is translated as CASSVGQGTSYEQYF.